Sequencing of this TCR beta chain was carried out in a study of T cell responses to AZD1222 COVID-19 vaccine. This CDR3 has 14 residues. V was trimmed by 5 bases and J by 4 bases, leaving 11 bases between them. Per the germline V gene, CDR1 is SNHLY and CDR2 is FYNNEI. General study results and limits: Repertoire sampling was restricted to post-peak T cell response timepoints.

Profiling relied on immunoSEQ multiplex PCR, and the TCRdb table lists in-frame clones only, not all of them. The sample consists of just under 150,000 clones, around 90% of them appearing once. As concerns this clone: Its cognate antigen is unknown.

The chain is built from TRBV2 and TRBJ2-2; unclear D gene. This TCR derives from an adult who received the AZD1222 COVID-19 vaccine. The sequenced sample was peripheral blood, obtained 28 days after the second AZD1222 dose. CDR3 in amino acids: CASSPVSSTGELFF. The CDR3 bases are TGTGCCAGCAGTCCCGTTAGTTCCACCGGGGAGCTGTTTTTT.